These T cell receptor beta chains were read from a single sample in a study of blood T cells in healthy people across ages. TCRdb re-analysed the 5' RACE reads in MiXCR, keeping a single row per CDR3 protein. The repertoire includes around 780,000 distinct CDR3 sequences, 20% to 30% of them detected once, and 2.5% to 3.5% sits in the top ten. The same data also contributed to another study, on T cells of mothers and their children.

Sequenced sample: blood. These receptors originate from a boy aged 5-17 years in good health. The CDR3 runs from the conserved cysteine through the conserved F or W. The D gene is left open where the match is weak. Only some rows state a clone size, as once, few, many or a class for expanded clones.

TRBD1,NA,TRBJ1-2,TRBV10-3,CATRGQGFYGYTF,TGTGCCACCAGGGGACAGGGTTTTTATGGCTACACCTTC
NA,few,TRBJ1-2,TRBV11-2,CASSLGGQTGYTF,TGTGCCAGCAGCTTGGGAGGACAGACGGGCTACACCTTC
NA,NA,TRBJ2-5,TRBV7-9,CASSFTARQTQYF,TGTGCCAGCAGCTTCACGGCTCGGCAGACCCAGTACTTC
TRBD1,NA,TRBJ1-6,TRBV10-3,CAISDRGSSYNSPLHF,TGTGCCATCAGTGACAGGGGGAGCTCCTATAATTCACCCCTCCACTTT
NA,few,TRBJ1-2,TRBV6-6,CASSYSDRLNNYGYTF,TGTGCCAGCAGTTACTCGGACAGACTTAATAACTATGGCTACACCTTC
NA,few,TRBJ2-1,TRBV6-1,CAGVGGSYNEQFF,TGTGCCGGTGTGGGGGGCTCCTACAATGAGCAGTTCTTC
TRBD1,few,TRBJ2-1,TRBV4-1,CASSQGDSRSYNEQFF,TGCGCCAGCAGCCAGGGGGACAGCCGCTCCTACAATGAGCAGTTCTTC
NA,many,TRBJ1-3,TRBV5-1,CASSPRTDGNTIYF,TGCGCCAGCAGCCCTCGGACCGACGGAAACACCATATATTTT
TRBD1,few,TRBJ1-2,TRBV9,CASSVTPGQGANGYTF,TGTGCCAGCAGCGTAACACCGGGACAGGGGGCAAATGGCTACACCTTC
NA,NA,TRBJ2-5,TRBV6-5,CASSRSSGETQYF,TGTGCCAGCAGTCGGAGCTCGGGGGAGACCCAGTACTTC
NA,few,TRBJ1-2,TRBV27,CASSGPDYGYTF,TGTGCCAGCAGTGGACCGGACTATGGCTACACCTTC
NA,once,TRBJ1-2,TRBV11-2,CASSSLQRRGYTF,TGTGCCAGCAGCTCACTGCAGAGGCGGGGCTACACCTTC
TRBD2,NA,TRBJ2-6,TRBV28,CASRAAGAGANVLTF,TGTGCCAGCAGGGCTGCGGGGGCTGGGGCCAACGTCCTGACTTTC
TRBD1,NA,TRBJ2-7,TRBV28,CASSGDREATRQYF,TGTGCCAGCAGTGGGGACAGGGAAGCTACGAGGCAGTACTTC
NA,few,TRBJ1-2,TRBV13,CASSSQDSQGVYGYTF,TGTGCCAGCAGCTCCCAGGACAGCCAAGGAGTTTATGGCTACACCTTC
NA,few,TRBJ1-2,TRBV30,CAWSVDRLYGYTF,TGTGCCTGGAGTGTTGATAGACTCTATGGCTACACCTTC
NA,few,TRBJ1-2,TRBV10-3,CAISGTDYGYTF,TGTGCCATCAGTGGGACAGACTATGGCTACACCTTC
TRBD1,many,TRBJ2-1,TRBV25-1,CASSELGQTQYNEQFF,TGTGCCAGCAGTGAGCTGGGACAGACCCAATACAATGAGCAGTTCTTC
TRBD1,few,TRBJ1-3,TRBV12-3/TRBV12-4,CASSRGTEDTIYF,TGTGCCAGCAGCCGGGGGACAGAGGACACCATATATTTT
NA,few,TRBJ1-1,TRBV7-9,CASSLKQTEAFF,TGTGCCAGCAGCTTAAAACAGACAGAAGCTTTCTTT
NA,NA,TRBJ2-1,TRBV12-3/TRBV12-4,CASSLAGSVQFF,TGTGCCAGCAGTTTAGCAGGGTCCGTGCAGTTCTTC
NA,NA,TRBJ2-5,TRBV2,CASRDTGETQYF,TGTGCCAGCAGGGATACGGGGGAGACCCAGTACTTC
TRBD2,NA,TRBJ2-2,TRBV11-3,CASSSPRLAGTGELFF,TGTGCCAGCAGCTCACCCCGACTAGCGGGTACCGGGGAGCTGTTTTTT
NA,few,TRBJ2-5,TRBV4-1,CASSQEGLMETQYF,TGCGCCAGCAGCCAAGAGGGCCTTATGGAGACCCAGTACTTC
NA,NA,TRBJ1-5,TRBV28,CASSFAGNGQPQHF,TGTGCCAGCAGTTTTGCCGGGAATGGCCAGCCCCAGCATTTT
TRBD2,many,TRBJ2-3,TRBV7-3,CASRHLGAGLPGDTQYF,TGTGCCAGCAGACACCTCGGAGCGGGACTCCCGGGCGATACGCAGTATTTT
NA,few,TRBJ1-4,TRBV7-9,CTSSLSDGLNEKLFF,TGTACCAGCAGCCTTTCAGACGGATTAAATGAAAAACTGTTTTTT
NA,few,TRBJ1-1,TRBV7-9,CASTRGDHTEAFF,TGTGCCAGCACGCGGGGGGATCACACTGAAGCTTTCTTT
NA,few,TRBJ2-5,TRBV28,CAALTRGGETQYF,TGTGCCGCCTTGACCCGTGGGGGGGAGACCCAGTACTTC
TRBD1,NA,TRBJ2-2,TRBV6-1,CASNRDRGWGELFF,TGTGCCAGCAATCGGGACAGGGGTTGGGGGGAGCTGTTTTTT
NA,few,TRBJ1-4,TRBV20-1,CSARGVGPNEKLFF,TGCAGTGCTAGAGGGGTGGGACCTAATGAAAAACTGTTTTTT
NA,few,TRBJ2-4,TRBV7-9,CASSPPDRGNIQYF,TGTGCCAGCAGCCCCCCGGACAGAGGAAACATTCAGTACTTC
NA,NA,TRBJ2-1,TRBV11-2,CASSSGTGSSYNEQFF,TGTGCCAGCAGCTCAGGCACAGGGAGTTCCTACAATGAGCAGTTCTTC
TRBD1,NA,TRBJ2-1,TRBV5-1,CASSLGTGRPDEQFF,TGCGCCAGCAGCTTGGGGACAGGGCGGCCGGATGAGCAGTTCTTC
NA,few,TRBJ1-1,TRBV18,CVSSPSGTVNTEAFF,TGTGTCAGCTCACCGAGTGGGACCGTGAACACTGAAGCTTTCTTT
NA,few,TRBJ2-6,TRBV6-2/TRBV6-3,CASSYPTGANVLTF,TGTGCCAGCAGTTACCCCACTGGGGCCAACGTCCTGACTTTC
NA,few,TRBJ1-2,TRBV5-6,CASSFGPTRNYGYTF,TGTGCCAGCAGCTTTGGACCTACTCGGAACTATGGCTACACCTTC
TRBD1,few,TRBJ1-5,TRBV10-3,CAIPNGTGGQKTPDDNQPQHF,TGTGCCATCCCTAACGGTACAGGGGGACAGAAGACTCCCGATGACAATCAGCCCCAGCATTTT